This T cell receptor (beta chain) was documented in a study of cytomegalovirus exposure and HLA in healthy donors. The study's findings and limits: Most of the TCR beta V segments (in an earlier analysis) were productive either about 87% or about 30% of the time. Cytomegalovirus status was reportedly diagnosed by the classifier with high specificity and sensitivity.

Healthy bone marrow donors formed the donor group. V lost 3 bases to trimming and J lost 2 bases; unmatched junction nucleotides: 6. The CDR3 loop spans 15 amino acids. CDR1 MNHEY and CDR2 SMNVEV come from the germline V gene (reference sequence). In this sample, this clone turned up once. Its target is not known. 60 Vbeta and 13 Jbeta primers were used in PCR. Assay: immunoSEQ multiplex PCR; the TCRdb copy retains only in-frame clones and omits some. The sample has about 170,000 clones; around 74% are singletons. Sequenced material: PBMCs. The clonotype comes from a female donor in good health and CMV-seronegative. J is TRBJ2-7 and V is TRBV27; 8 nucleotides align to TRBD2. The CDR3 DNA reads as TGTGCCAGCAGTTTTCGAGGGACTAGGCCCTACGAGCAGTACTTC. As protein: CASSFRGTRPYEQYF.